These 15 T cell receptor beta chains were sequenced from one sample in a study of shared clonotypes between healthy human individuals. Assay used: immunoSEQ multiplex PCR; TCRdb lists only in-frame clones, some missing. This table holds about 2,200,000 clones, about 92% found once. Only CD45RO-negative cells positively selected for CCR7 counted as naive CD8 cells, so terminally differentiated effector memory CD45RA+ cells were excluded. The sequencing sample was made of naive CD8+ T cells from PBMCs. All receptors derive from a man aged 18-30 years in good health. Some clones in this sample may be carry-over from other donors' samples.

This chain joins TRBV11-2 and TRBJ2-7; 7 bases line up with TRBD2. The CDR3 is 16 residues long. Losses at the gene ends were 0 bases for V and 3 bases for J; bases not matched to a gene: 8. Per the germline V gene, CDR1 is SGHAT and CDR2 is FQNNGV. Here the CDR3 reads CASSLDSLAAGYEQYF. CDR3 nucleotide sequence: TGTGCCAGCAGCTTAGATTCCCTAGCGGCGGGCTACGAGCAGTACTTC.

The CDR3 nucleotides read TGCGCCAGCAGCCAAGACGGTGCGGCGGGACTAGTCTACAATGAGCAGTTCTTC. It is translated as CASSQDGAAGLVYNEQFF. The rearrangement uses TRBV4-1 and TRBJ2-1; 8 bases match TRBD2. J gave up 3 bases and V 0 bases, and 10 bases lay outside the gene matches. Germline CDR1 and CDR2: MGHRA and YSYEKL. CDR3 length: 18 residues.

Only one count was recorded for this clone. This chain connects TRBV5-6 to TRBJ2-7, with 11 bases lining up with TRBD2. This CDR3 is 15 amino acids long. The J segment lost 3 bases and the V segment lost 3 bases, leaving 5 bases of the junction unmatched. Germline assignment: CDR1 SGHDT and CDR2 YYEEEE. CDR3 sequence: CASSSGSGRVYEQYF. The CDR3 region has the DNA TGTGCCAGCAGCTCGGGTAGCGGGAGGGTCTACGAGCAGTACTTC.

The chain recombines TRBV6-5 with TRBJ2-1, with a tentative D call TRBD1 (6 bases). Germline CDR1 MNHEY, CDR2 SVGAGI. The CDR3 length is 15 residues. V was cut by 2 bases and J by 7 bases, with 15 bases left in between. CDR3 nucleotide sequence: TGTGCCAGCAGTTACGGCCAGGGGATGAGGAATGAGCAGTTCTTC. This codes for CASSYGQGMRNEQFF.

This clone was counted a single time. The genes are TRBV6-5 and TRBJ2-3; possibly TRBD2 for D (6 bases). The CDR3 extends over 16 amino acids. Germline assignment: CDR1 MNHEY and CDR2 SVGAGI. Trimming left V 0 bases short and J 2 bases short, with 12 bases between. CDR3 sequence (DNA): TGTGCCAGCAGTTACTCGGAGACTAGACACACAGATACGCAGTATTTT. Protein product: CASSYSETRHTDTQYF.

The rearrangement joins TRBV6-1 to TRBJ1-1; D uncertain. CDR1 and CDR2 from the germline V gene are MNHNS and SASEGT. This CDR3 spans 13 amino acids. The ends were cut back, 3 bases at V and 4 bases at J, with 9 bases in the middle. In DNA, the CDR3 is TGTGCCAGCAGTGAGGGGTGGGGCACTGAAGCTTTCTTT. It yields the protein CASSEGWGTEAFF.

The chain recombines TRBV6-1 with TRBJ2-7; D ambiguous. V gave up 6 bases and J gave up 6 bases, with 9 bases separating them. This CDR3 spans 11 amino acids. Germline CDR1 MNHNS, CDR2 SASEGT. The CDR3 DNA is TGTGCCAGCAGACAGACTTCCGAGCAGTACTTC. Its protein is CASRQTSEQYF.

The J gene is TRBJ2-1, the V gene TRBV11-2, with 7 bases identical to TRBD1. The CDR3 consists of 16 residues. Losses at the gene ends were 5 bases for V and 5 bases for J; bases not matched to a gene: 12. Germline assignment: CDR1 SGHAT and CDR2 FQNNGV. CDR3 in DNA: TGTGCCAGCAGCCCAAGGCTCGGGACAGTTAACAATGAGCAGTTCTTC. It translates to CASSPRLGTVNNEQFF.

The chain combines TRBV9 with TRBJ2-1; D is perhaps TRBD2 (6 bases). Germline V gives CDR1 SGDLS, CDR2 YYNGEE. V was clipped by 0 bases and J by 6 bases, with 19 bases between them. The CDR3 extends over 17 amino acids. The CDR3 bases are TGTGCCAGCAGCGTAGGCCCGGGGACTCAGAAGGGCAATGAGCAGTTCTTC. Its translation: CASSVGPGTQKGNEQFF.

The chain uses TRBV11-2 and TRBJ2-7; 11 bases are a match to TRBD2. V trimming: 5 bases; J trimming: 4 bases; junction bases outside the gene matches: 10. The CDR3 totals 16 residues. CDR1 and CDR2 (germline): SGHAT, FQNNGV. The CDR3 sequence: CASSRRTSGLFYEQYF. The CDR3 coding sequence is TGTGCCAGCAGCCGTCGGACTAGCGGGCTATTTTACGAGCAGTACTTC.

The chain recombines TRBV5-1 with TRBJ2-1; maybe TRBD2 (6 bases). The CDR3 spans 15 residues. CDR1 is SGHRS, CDR2 YFSETQ, per germline. Trimming shortened V by 3 bases and J by 3 bases, and 13 bases separated the two germline ends. CDR3 sequence: CASSSMAGSYNEQFF. CDR3 DNA: TGCGCCAGCAGCTCTATGGCGGGAAGCTACAATGAGCAGTTCTTC. The complete variable domain, with remaining parts taken from reference TRBV5-1 and TRBJ2-1, reads KAGVTQTPRYLIKTRGQQVTLSCSPISGHRSVSWYQQTPGQGLQFLFEYFSETQRNKGNFPGRFSGRQFSNSRSEMNVSTLELGDSALYLCASSSMAGSYNEQFFGPGTRLTVL.

The gene calls are TRBV15 and TRBJ2-7; 9 bases line up with TRBD1. In germline, CDR1 is LNHNV, CDR2 YYDKDF (reference sequence). The V gene end was trimmed by 6 bases and the J gene end by 0 bases; junction bases not matched to a gene: 9. The CDR3 consists of 16 residues. The CDR3, as DNA: TGTGCCACCAGTTCTAACCGGGACAGGGACTCCTACGAGCAGTACTTC. Residues: CATSSNRDRDSYEQYF.

This clone came up once. The chain is built from TRBV7-2 and TRBJ2-1; D not certain. Germline V gene data show CDR1 as SGHTA and CDR2 as FQGNSA. This CDR3 region has 15 residues. The V and J ends lost 5 bases and 0 bases respectively, with 11 bases between them. The chain's CDR3 is CASSPLLLSYNEQFF. For the CDR3, the DNA is TGTGCCAGCAGCCCCCTCCTTCTCTCCTACAATGAGCAGTTCTTC.

The rearrangement joins TRBV13 to TRBJ2-1; tentatively, D is TRBD2 (5 bases). Germline assignment: CDR1 PRHDT and CDR2 FYEKMQ (reference sequence). V dropped 5 bases and J dropped 0 bases, with 14 bases sitting between them. The CDR3 runs to 16 residues. The chain's CDR3 is CASSPSRGSSYNEQFF. As DNA, the CDR3 is TGTGCCAGCAGCCCGAGCCGGGGTAGCTCCTACAATGAGCAGTTCTTC.

CDR3 sequence: CASSEDESYEQYF. The CDR3 region has the DNA TGTGCCAGCAGTGAAGATGAGTCCTACGAGCAGTACTTC. This rearrangement joins TRBV6-1 to TRBJ2-7; D unclear. Between the trimmed V and J ends, which lost 1 base and 1 base, there was a span of 5 bases. CDR1 and CDR2 from the germline V gene are MNHNS and SASEGT. The CDR3 is 13 amino acids.